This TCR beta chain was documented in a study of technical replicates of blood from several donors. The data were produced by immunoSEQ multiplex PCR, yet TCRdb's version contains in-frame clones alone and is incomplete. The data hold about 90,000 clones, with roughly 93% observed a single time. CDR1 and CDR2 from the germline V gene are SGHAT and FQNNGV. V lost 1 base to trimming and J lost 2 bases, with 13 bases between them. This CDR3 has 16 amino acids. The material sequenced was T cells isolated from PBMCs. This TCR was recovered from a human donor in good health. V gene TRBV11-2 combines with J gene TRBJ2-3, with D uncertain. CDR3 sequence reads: CASSLGLGTYTDTQYF. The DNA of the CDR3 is TGTGCCAGCAGCTTAGGGCTAGGTACTTACACAGATACGCAGTATTTT.